This TCR beta chain was captured in a study of shared clonotypes between healthy human individuals. Background on the study: The study enrolled a couple of women and a few men aged 18 to 49. Researchers assigned three CD4 naive, three CD4 memory, two CD8 naive and one CD8 memory plate to each donor. Findings and caveats of the study: Clonotype sharing among the donors was expected to vary with sequencing depth.

Only one count was recorded for this clone. Its specificity is not known. V was cut by 0 bases and J by 9 bases, with 12 bases left in between. Germline CDR1 is LNHNV and CDR2 is YYDKDF (reference sequence). The CDR3 length is 15 residues. The assay was immunoSEQ multiplex PCR, and TCRdb's table has in-frame clones only and misses some. The sample records roughly 500,000 clones, around 96% being singletons. The donors were adults (healthy and HIV-negative) with no recent acute infections or vaccinations. The V and J genes are TRBV15 and TRBJ1-6; perhaps TRBD1 as D (5 bases). The sample comprised naive CD4+ T cells sorted from blood. Subset reported: CD45RA+ positively selected. The sequence came from a woman under 40 in good health. CDR3 sequence (DNA): TGTGCCACCAGCAGAGATTCAGGGCTCGGTTCACCCCTCCACTTT. Translating it yields CATSRDSGLGSPLHF.